This TCR beta chain was recovered during a study of cytomegalovirus exposure and HLA in healthy donors. Study conclusions and caveats: A later analysis found first-cohort TCR clusters tended to co-occur in the approximately 110 validation repertoires. Approximately 160 TCR beta chains were listed as cytomegalovirus-associated. The classifier reportedly diagnosed cytomegalovirus status with high sensitivity and specificity.

The table came from immunoSEQ multiplex PCR; TCRdb's copy has only in-frame clones and leaves some out. In the table there are about 120,000 clones, approximately 89% of which are singletons. Details on this clone: Antigen specificity is unknown.

Among the 110 or so subjects of the validation cohort, separate from the approximately 670-subject first cohort, were the donors. There are 14 residues in the CDR3. Trimming removed 3 bases from V and 4 bases from J, with 13 bases in between. Germline CDR1 reads LNHDA; CDR2 reads SQIVND (reference sequence). The sequence came from a man aged 18 to 35 in good health and CMV-seronegative. Sequencing was done on a sample of PBMCs. V usage is TRBV19 and J usage is TRBJ2-7; TRBD2 is a possible D gene (5 bases). CDR3 DNA: TGTGCCAGTAGTATCCTAGCCTTTGAATACGAGCAGTACTTC. Translated: CASSILAFEYEQYF. Filled out from reference TRBV19 and TRBJ2-7, the complete variable domain reads DGGITQSPKYLFRKEGQNVTLSCEQNLNHDAMYWYRQDPGQGLRLIYYSQIVNDFQKGDIAEGYSVSREKKESFPLTVTSAQKNPTAFYLCASSILAFEYEQYFGPGTRLTVT.